This TCR beta chain was retrieved from a study of PD-1 blockade in classical Hodgkin lymphoma. At the level of the study: Every 2 weeks, patients got 3 mg/kg intravenous nivolumab. General study results and limits: Anyone who began nivolumab under 1 year after ASCT was excluded. Complete responders' baseline diversity resembled that of newly diagnosed patients.

The table came from immunoSEQ multiplex PCR; TCRdb's copy has only in-frame clones and leaves some out. The sample shows 26,000 or so clones, around three quarters of them seen only once. With regard to this clone: Its target is unknown.

Time point meaning: cycle 4 day 1 (C4D1), after less than 7 weeks of nivolumab. Every single patient, without exception, relapsed after autologous stem cell transplantation, and brentuximab vedotin exposure varied. The sequences come from peripheral blood mononuclear cells (PBMCs), collected before the fourth cycle of nivolumab. This receptor was taken from a human donor with classical Hodgkin lymphoma.

The chain's CDR3 is CASSRLGTSGRSGELFF. CDR3 bases: TGCGCCAGCAGCCGGCTCGGGACTAGCGGGAGGTCCGGGGAGCTGTTTTTT. This chain joins TRBV4-1 and TRBJ2-2, with 15 nucleotides matching TRBD2. The germline CDR1 and CDR2 sequences are MGHRA and YSYEKL. V lost 4 bases, J lost 6 bases, and 6 bases stayed unmatched. CDR3 size: 17 residues.